The clone carrying this T cell receptor beta chain was seen a handful of times. This entry comes from a study of early T cells in non-severe SARS-CoV-2 infection. Germline V gene sequence: CDR1 DFQATT, CDR2 SNEGSKA (reference sequence). The CDR3 spans 12 residues. V was shortened by 1 base and J by 8 bases, with 11 bases between the two germline ends. One entry per CDR3 protein results from TCRdb running MiXCR on the 5' RACE reads. The sample lists around 68,000 distinct CDR3 sequences; around 12% were seen once. Source: whole blood, taken at baseline. The TCR was taken from an adult who was a healthcare worker with PCR-confirmed SARS-CoV-2 infection or an uninfected control (not recorded which). The chain employs TRBV20-1 and TRBJ1-1; D perhaps matches TRBD1 (6 bases). For the CDR3, the DNA is TGCAGTGCTAGAGGTACAGGGTCAGAAGCTTTCTTT. Protein: CSARGTGSEAFF.